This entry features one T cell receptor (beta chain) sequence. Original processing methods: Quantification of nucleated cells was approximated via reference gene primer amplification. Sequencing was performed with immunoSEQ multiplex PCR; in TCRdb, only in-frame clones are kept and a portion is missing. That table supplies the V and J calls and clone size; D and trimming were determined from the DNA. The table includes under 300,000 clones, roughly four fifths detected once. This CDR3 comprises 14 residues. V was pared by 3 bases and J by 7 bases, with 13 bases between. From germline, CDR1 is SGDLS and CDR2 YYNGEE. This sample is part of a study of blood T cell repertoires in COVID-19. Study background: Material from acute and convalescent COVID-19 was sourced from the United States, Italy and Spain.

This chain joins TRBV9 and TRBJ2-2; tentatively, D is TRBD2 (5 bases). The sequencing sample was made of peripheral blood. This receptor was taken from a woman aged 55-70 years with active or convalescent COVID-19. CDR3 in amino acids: CASSALLEGGELFF. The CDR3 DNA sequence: TGTGCCAGCAGCGCCCTTCTAGAGGGCGGGGAGCTGTTTTTT.